These T cell receptor beta chains were read from a single sample in a study of control samples from healthy donors and cancer patients. TCRdb keeps only in-frame clones here, not all; method: immunoSEQ multiplex PCR. The sample lists 110,000 to 150,000 clones, over 90% occurring once. The sample consisted of PBMCs. These receptors were taken from a man in his sixties with colorectal cancer. CDR3s include the opening cysteine and the closing phenylalanine or tryptophan. Fields, in order: J gene, D gene, V gene, clone size, CDR3 protein, CDR3 DNA. D genes are given only for firm matches. Not all rows give a size; the values are once, few, many and, for expanded clones, a class.

TRBJ1-1	.	TRBV6-5	.	CASSRDGNTEAFF	TGTGCCAGCAGCCGGGACGGCAACACTGAAGCTTTCTTT
TRBJ2-5	TRBD1	TRBV5-6	few	CASSLAGGGETQYF	TGTGCCAGCAGCTTGGCAGGGGGCGGGGAGACCCAGTACTTC
TRBJ1-1	.	TRBV9	.	CASSVVRDGGEAFF	TGTGCCAGCAGCGTAGTGAGGGATGGGGGCGAAGCTTTCTTT
TRBJ1-2	TRBD1	TRBV6-1	.	CASSEHRGTDGYTF	TGTGCCAGCAGTGAACACAGGGGAACAGATGGCTACACCTTC
TRBJ2-7	TRBD2	TRBV19	.	CASSDSGGAIEQYF	TGTGCCAGTAGTGATAGCGGGGGGGCCATCGAGCAGTACTTC
TRBJ1-2	.	TRBV6-5	.	CASSYRQELGGGYTF	TGTGCCAGCAGTTATCGACAGGAACTGGGGGGAGGCTACACCTTC
TRBJ1-1	.	TRBV19	few	CASKVSPMNTEAFF	TGTGCCAGTAAGGTCAGTCCCATGAACACTGAAGCTTTCTTT
TRBJ2-7	.	TRBV28	.	CAGQSLRSSYEQYF	TGTGCCGGCCAATCTCTTCGGAGCTCCTACGAGCAGTACTTC
TRBJ2-3	.	TRBV5-1	.	CASSLDRTWGTDTQYF	TGCGCCAGCAGCTTGGACAGGACCTGGGGCACAGATACGCAGTATTTT
TRBJ1-4	TRBD1	TRBV2	.	CASKTGINEKLFF	TGTGCCAGCAAGACAGGGATTAATGAAAAACTGTTTTTT
TRBJ1-5	.	TRBV3-1/TRBV3-2	.	CASSQAGINQPQHF	TGTGCCAGCAGCCAAGCAGGGATCAATCAGCCCCAGCATTTT
TRBJ2-7	.	TRBV9	.	CASSVVEGREQYF	TGTGCCAGCAGCGTAGTGGAAGGGCGGGAGCAGTACTTC
TRBJ1-1	.	TRBV28	.	CASVEGGNTEAFF	TGTGCCAGCGTCGAGGGGGGGAACACTGAAGCTTTCTTT
TRBJ1-2	TRBD1	TRBV6-6	.	CASSFRDRDSYTF	TGTGCCAGCAGTTTCCGGGACAGGGATAGCTACACCTTC
TRBJ2-7	.	TRBV20-1	.	CSAPDRSEQYF	TGCAGTGCACCCGACAGATCCGAGCAGTACTTC
TRBJ1-2	.	TRBV19	once	CASSIEGTTVTYGYTF	TGTGCCAGTAGTATAGAAGGTACGACAGTCACCTATGGCTACACCTTC
TRBJ2-7	.	TRBV2	.	CAGADGSYEQYF	TGTGCCGGAGCGGACGGTTCCTACGAGCAGTACTTC
TRBJ2-2	TRBD1	TRBV11-2	.	CASSPAGQAAGELFF	TGTGCCAGCAGCCCCGCCGGACAGGCGGCCGGGGAGCTGTTTTTT
TRBJ1-5	TRBD1	TRBV30	.	CASGTGNPASPQPQHF	TGTGCCTCAGGGACAGGGAACCCAGCCTCGCCTCAGCCCCAGCATTTT
TRBJ2-2	TRBD2	TRBV10-3	.	CAINLAGGTNTGELFF	TGTGCCATCAATTTAGCGGGGGGAACGAACACCGGGGAGCTGTTTTTT
TRBJ2-5	.	TRBV2	.	CASTPMGGQETQYF	TGTGCCAGCACCCCCATGGGGGGCCAAGAGACCCAGTACTTC
TRBJ2-7	.	TRBV7-2	.	CASSLGGGGKGVEQYF	TGTGCCAGCAGCTTAGGAGGAGGGGGCAAGGGAGTCGAGCAGTACTTC
TRBJ1-1	.	TRBV3-1/TRBV3-2	.	CASSQVASGAEAFF	TGTGCCAGCAGCCAAGTTGCCTCGGGGGCTGAAGCTTTCTTT
TRBJ2-1	TRBD2	TRBV2	.	CASRKTSGGGNEQFF	TGTGCCAGCAGGAAGACTAGCGGGGGGGGCAATGAGCAGTTCTTC
TRBJ2-1	TRBD2	TRBV6-2/TRBV6-3	.	CASSYSGTSGGRISNEQFF	TGTGCCAGCAGTTACTCCGGGACTAGCGGGGGGAGAATTTCCAATGAGCAGTTCTTC
TRBJ2-3	.	TRBV5-6	.	CASSSLTDTQYF	TGTGCCAGCAGCTCACTAACAGATACGCAGTATTTT
TRBJ1-2	.	TRBV7-2	.	CASSLTGGDLYGYTF	TGTGCCAGCAGCTTAACGGGGGGGGACTTATATGGCTACACCTTC
TRBJ2-5	.	TRBV7-2	.	CASSSSQGFGETQYF	TGTGCCAGCAGCTCCAGCCAGGGGTTCGGGGAGACCCAGTACTTC
TRBJ1-1	.	TRBV28	once	CASSFANTEAFF	TGTGCCAGCAGTTTCGCTAACACTGAAGCTTTCTTT
TRBJ1-4	.	TRBV6-2/TRBV6-3	.	CASSYIGDNEKLFF	TGTGCCAGCAGTTACATAGGGGATAATGAAAAACTGTTTTTT
TRBJ2-2	TRBD1	TRBV4-2	.	CASSQEQGTDTGELFF	TGTGCCAGCAGCCAGGAACAGGGGACCGACACCGGGGAGCTGTTTTTT
TRBJ2-2	TRBD1	TRBV6-5	.	CASGGQGANTGELFF	TGTGCCAGCGGGGGACAGGGGGCGAACACCGGGGAGCTGTTTTTT
TRBJ1-1	.	TRBV19	.	CASSKMLLNTEAFF	TGTGCCAGTAGTAAAATGCTGTTGAACACTGAAGCTTTCTTT
TRBJ2-7	.	TRBV30	.	CAWGRESSYEQYF	TGTGCCTGGGGCAGGGAGAGCTCCTACGAGCAGTACTTC
TRBJ2-3	.	TRBV11-2	.	CASSLRRGSTDTQYF	TGTGCCAGCAGCTTAAGGAGGGGGAGCACAGATACGCAGTATTTT
TRBJ2-7	.	TRBV7-9	.	CASSGSGVAYEQYF	TGTGCCAGCAGCGGGTCCGGGGTTGCCTACGAGCAGTACTTC
TRBJ2-5	.	TRBV3-1/TRBV3-2	.	CASSPRTQETQYF	TGTGCCAGCAGCCCTAGGACACAAGAGACCCAGTACTTC
TRBJ2-6	TRBD1	TRBV19	.	CASWDRSRANVLTF	TGTGCCAGTTGGGACAGGTCTAGGGCCAACGTCCTGACTTTC
TRBJ2-5	TRBD1	TRBV5-4	once	CASSMDRRETQYF	TGTGCCAGCAGCATGGACAGGAGGGAGACCCAGTACTTC
TRBJ1-2	TRBD1	TRBV5-4	.	CASSNTGVYGYTF	TGTGCCAGCAGCAACACAGGGGTCTATGGCTACACCTTC
TRBJ1-2	TRBD1	TRBV11-3	once	CASSLRQGMMDYGYTF	TGTGCCAGCAGCTTGCGACAGGGGATGATGGACTATGGCTACACCTTC
TRBJ1-2	TRBD1	TRBV28	.	CASSLSGTGNYGYTF	TGTGCCAGCAGTTTATCCGGGACAGGGAACTATGGCTACACCTTC